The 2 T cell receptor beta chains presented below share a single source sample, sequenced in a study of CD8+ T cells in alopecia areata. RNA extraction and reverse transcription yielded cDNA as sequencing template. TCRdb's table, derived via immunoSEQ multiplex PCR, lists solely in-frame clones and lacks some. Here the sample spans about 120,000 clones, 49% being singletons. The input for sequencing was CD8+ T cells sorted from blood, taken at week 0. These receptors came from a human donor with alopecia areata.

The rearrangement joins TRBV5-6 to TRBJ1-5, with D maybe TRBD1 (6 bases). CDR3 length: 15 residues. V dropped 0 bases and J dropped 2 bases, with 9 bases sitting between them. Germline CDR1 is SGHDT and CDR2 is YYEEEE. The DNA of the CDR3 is TGTGCCAGCAGCTTGGGGGGGGCTGGCAATCAGCCCCAGCATTTT. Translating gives CASSLGGAGNQPQHF.

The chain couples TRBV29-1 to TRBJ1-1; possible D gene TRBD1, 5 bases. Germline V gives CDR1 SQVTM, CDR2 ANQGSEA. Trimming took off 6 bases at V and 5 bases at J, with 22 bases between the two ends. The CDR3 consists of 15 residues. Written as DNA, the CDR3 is TGCAGCGTGGGGGTAGATTTGAACCCCCGGACTGAAGCTTTCTTT. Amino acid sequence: CSVGVDLNPRTEAFF.